This record covers a single T cell receptor (beta chain). This sample is drawn from a study of blood T cell repertoires in COVID-19. Overall study: In each case, the material was cDNA or gDNA derived from T cells, B-cell-depleted T cells, or PBMCs.

The CDR3 loop spans 12 amino acids. The V and J ends lost 3 bases and 9 bases, in that order; junction bases with no gene match: 2. Germline V lookup: CDR1 LGHNA, CDR2 YSLEER. Those who participated ranged in age from roughly 18 to 90 years and resided in 20 to 30 US areas. Cohort 3 donors were reported recovered after two negative PCRs, clearance, or symptom resolution. As handled by the study authors: Using reference gene primer amplification, nucleated cell counts were estimated. Profiled with immunoSEQ multiplex PCR; TCRdb holds only in-frame clones, not every one. D and trimming come from the DNA, and the V and J calls and clone size come from that table. Among hundreds of thousands of clones, over 80% were seen once, and the ten largest hold just under 9%.

This clonotype was sampled from a woman under 30 who had recovered from COVID-19. The sample was PBMCs or T cells enriched from blood (not recorded which). The rearrangement links TRBV4-3 to TRBJ2-5; 9 positions agree with TRBD2. DNA for the CDR3: TGCGCCAGCAGCCAGCGGGGGGGGGCCCAGTACTTC. It yields the protein CASSQRGGAQYF.